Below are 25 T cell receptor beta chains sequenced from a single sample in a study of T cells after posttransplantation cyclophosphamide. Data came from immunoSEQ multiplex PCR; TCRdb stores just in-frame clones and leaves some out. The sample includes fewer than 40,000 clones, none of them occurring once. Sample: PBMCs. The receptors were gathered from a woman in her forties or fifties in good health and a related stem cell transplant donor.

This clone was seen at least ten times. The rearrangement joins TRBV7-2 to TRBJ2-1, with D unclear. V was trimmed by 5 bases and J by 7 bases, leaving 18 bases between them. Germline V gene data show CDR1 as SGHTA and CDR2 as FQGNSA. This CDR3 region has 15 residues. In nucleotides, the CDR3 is TGTGCCAGCAGCCCCCCTCATAGAAGGGTAAATGAGCAGTTCTTC. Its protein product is CASSPPHRRVNEQFF.

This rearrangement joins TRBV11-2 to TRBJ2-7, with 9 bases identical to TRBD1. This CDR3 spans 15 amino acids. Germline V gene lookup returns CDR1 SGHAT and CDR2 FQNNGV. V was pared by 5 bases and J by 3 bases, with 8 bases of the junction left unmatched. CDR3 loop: CASSPDLGQGYEQYF. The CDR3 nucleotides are TGTGCCAGCAGCCCCGATTTGGGACAGGGCTACGAGCAGTACTTC.

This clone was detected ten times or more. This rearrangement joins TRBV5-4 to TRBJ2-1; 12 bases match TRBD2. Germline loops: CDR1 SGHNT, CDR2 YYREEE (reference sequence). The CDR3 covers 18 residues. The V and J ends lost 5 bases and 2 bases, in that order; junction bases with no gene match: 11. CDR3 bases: TGTGCCAGCAGTGGGCTAGCGGGAGGGCCGAACACCTACAATGAGCAGTTCTTC. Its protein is CASSGLAGGPNTYNEQFF.

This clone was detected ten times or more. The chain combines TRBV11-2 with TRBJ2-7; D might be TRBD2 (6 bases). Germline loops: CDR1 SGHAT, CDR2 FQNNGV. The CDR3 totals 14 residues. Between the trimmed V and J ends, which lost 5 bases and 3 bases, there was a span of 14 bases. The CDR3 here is CASSRLGIVYEQYF. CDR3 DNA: TGTGCCAGCAGCAGACTAGGGATTGTCTACGAGCAGTACTTC.

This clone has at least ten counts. CDR3 nucleotides: TGTGCCACCAGTGACCCGAGTGACTACTACAATGAGCAGTTCTTC. Amino acids: CATSDPSDYYNEQFF. This sequence joins TRBV24-1 and TRBJ2-1; possible D gene TRBD2, 5 bases. CDR1 is KGHDR, CDR2 SFDVKD, per germline. Deletions cut 4 bases from V and 3 bases from J, with 12 bases between. This CDR3 has 15 amino acids.

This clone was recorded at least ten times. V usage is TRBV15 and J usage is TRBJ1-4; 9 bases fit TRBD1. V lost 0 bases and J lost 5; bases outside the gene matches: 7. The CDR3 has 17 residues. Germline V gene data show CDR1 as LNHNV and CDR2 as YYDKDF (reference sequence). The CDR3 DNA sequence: TGTGCCACCAGCAGAGATCTTCCGGGACAGGGAAATGAAAAACTGTTTTTT. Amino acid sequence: CATSRDLPGQGNEKLFF. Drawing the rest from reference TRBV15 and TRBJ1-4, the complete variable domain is DAMVIQNPRYQVTQFGKPVTLSCSQTLNHNVMYWYQQKSSQAPKLLFHYYDKDFNNEADTPDNFQSRRPNTSFCFLDIRSPGLGDTAMYLCATSRDLPGQGNEKLFFGSGTQLSVL.

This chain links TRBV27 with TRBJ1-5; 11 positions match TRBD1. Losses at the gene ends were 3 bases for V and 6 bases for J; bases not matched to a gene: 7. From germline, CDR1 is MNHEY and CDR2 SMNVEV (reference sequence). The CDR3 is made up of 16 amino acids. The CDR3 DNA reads TGTGCCAGCAGTTTGGCCGGGACAGGGGGGGTTCAGCCCCAGCATTTT. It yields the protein CASSLAGTGGVQPQHF.

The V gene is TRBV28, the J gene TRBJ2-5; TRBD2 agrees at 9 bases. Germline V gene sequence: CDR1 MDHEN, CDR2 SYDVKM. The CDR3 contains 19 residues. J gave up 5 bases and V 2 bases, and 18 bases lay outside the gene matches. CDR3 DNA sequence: TGTGCCAGCAGTTTAAAGCGGGAGGTTTCCCCAGGGAACAGGGAGACCCAGTACTTC. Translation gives CASSLKREVSPGNRETQYF.

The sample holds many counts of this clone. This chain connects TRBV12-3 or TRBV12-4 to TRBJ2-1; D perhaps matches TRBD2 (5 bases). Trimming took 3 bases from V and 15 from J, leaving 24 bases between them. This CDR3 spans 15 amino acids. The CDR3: CASSFLRAADQYRFF. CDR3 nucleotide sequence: TGTGCCAGCAGTTTTCTGCGGGCAGCGGATCAATATAGGTTCTTC.

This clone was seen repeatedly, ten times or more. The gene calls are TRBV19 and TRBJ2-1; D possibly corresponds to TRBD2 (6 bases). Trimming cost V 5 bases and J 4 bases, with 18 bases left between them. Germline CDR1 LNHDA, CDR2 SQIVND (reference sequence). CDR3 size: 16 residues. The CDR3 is CASSLGGQQGYNEQFF. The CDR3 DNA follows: TGTGCCAGTAGTCTAGGAGGGCAGCAAGGATACAATGAGCAGTTCTTC. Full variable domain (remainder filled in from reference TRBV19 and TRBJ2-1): DGGITQSPKYLFRKEGQNVTLSCEQNLNHDAMYWYRQDPGQGLRLIYYSQIVNDFQKGDIAEGYSVSREKKESFPLTVTSAQKNPTAFYLCASSLGGQQGYNEQFFGPGTRLTVL.

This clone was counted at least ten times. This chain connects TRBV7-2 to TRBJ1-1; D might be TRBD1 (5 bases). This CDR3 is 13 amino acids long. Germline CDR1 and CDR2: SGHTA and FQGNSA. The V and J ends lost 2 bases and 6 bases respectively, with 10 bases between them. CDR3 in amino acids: CASSLSGVAEAFF. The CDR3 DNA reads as TGTGCCAGCAGCTTATCGGGGGTCGCTGAAGCTTTCTTT. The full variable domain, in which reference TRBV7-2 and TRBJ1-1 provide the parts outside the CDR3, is GAGVSQSPSNKVTEKGKDVELRCDPISGHTALYWYRQSLGQGLEFLIYFQGNSAPDKSGLPSDRFSAERTGGSVSTLTIQRTQQEDSAVYLCASSLSGVAEAFFGQGTRLTVV.

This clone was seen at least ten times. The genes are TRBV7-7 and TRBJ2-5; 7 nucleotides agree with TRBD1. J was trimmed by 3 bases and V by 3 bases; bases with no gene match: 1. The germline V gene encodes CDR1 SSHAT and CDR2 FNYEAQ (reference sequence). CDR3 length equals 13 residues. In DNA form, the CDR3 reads TGTGCCAGCAGCTTCGACAGGGAAGAGACCCAGTACTTC. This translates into CASSFDREETQYF.

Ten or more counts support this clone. CDR3 nucleotides: TGTGCCAGCAGTTTGGCCCCCCGGCAGGGTCATGGCTACACCTTC. Translation gives CASSLAPRQGHGYTF. The chain has TRBV28 and TRBJ1-2; TRBD1 might be the D (5 bases). CDR3 size: 15 residues. Germline V CDR1 and CDR2: MDHEN, SYDVKM. V lost 3 bases and J 6 bases, leaving 17 bases between the germline ends.

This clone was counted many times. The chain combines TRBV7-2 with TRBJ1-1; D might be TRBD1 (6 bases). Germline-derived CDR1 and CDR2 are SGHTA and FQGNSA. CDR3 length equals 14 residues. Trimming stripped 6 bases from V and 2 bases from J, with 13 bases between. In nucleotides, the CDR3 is TGTGCCAGCAGTTTTGACAGGCAAAACACTGAAGCTTTCTTT. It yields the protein CASSFDRQNTEAFF.

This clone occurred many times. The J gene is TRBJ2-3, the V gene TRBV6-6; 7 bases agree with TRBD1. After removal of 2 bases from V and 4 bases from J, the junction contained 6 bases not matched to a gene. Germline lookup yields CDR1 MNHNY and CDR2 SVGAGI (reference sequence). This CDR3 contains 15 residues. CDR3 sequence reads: CASSYGDRDSDTQYF. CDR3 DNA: TGTGCCAGCAGTTACGGTGACAGGGATTCAGATACGCAGTATTTT.

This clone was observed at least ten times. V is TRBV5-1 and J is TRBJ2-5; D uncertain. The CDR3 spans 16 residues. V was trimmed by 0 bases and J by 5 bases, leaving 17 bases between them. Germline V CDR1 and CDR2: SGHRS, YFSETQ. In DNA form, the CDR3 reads TGCGCCAGCAGCTTGGCCAACCCGCGCGGCCGCGAGACCCAGTACTTC. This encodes CASSLANPRGRETQYF.

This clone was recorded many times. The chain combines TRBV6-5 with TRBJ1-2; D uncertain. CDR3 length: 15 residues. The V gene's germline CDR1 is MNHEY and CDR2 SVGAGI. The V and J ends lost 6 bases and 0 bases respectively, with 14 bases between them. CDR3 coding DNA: TGTGCCAGCAGAACGCCGGCGGAGCCTAACTATGGCTACACCTTC. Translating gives CASRTPAEPNYGYTF.

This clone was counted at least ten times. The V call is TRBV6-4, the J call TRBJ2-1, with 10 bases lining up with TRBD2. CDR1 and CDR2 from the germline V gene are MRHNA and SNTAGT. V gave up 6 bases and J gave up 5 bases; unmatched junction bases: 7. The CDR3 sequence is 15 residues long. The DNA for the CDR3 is TGTGCCAGCAGCACCGGGACTAGCGCCCACAATGAGCAGTTCTTC. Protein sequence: CASSTGTSAHNEQFF.

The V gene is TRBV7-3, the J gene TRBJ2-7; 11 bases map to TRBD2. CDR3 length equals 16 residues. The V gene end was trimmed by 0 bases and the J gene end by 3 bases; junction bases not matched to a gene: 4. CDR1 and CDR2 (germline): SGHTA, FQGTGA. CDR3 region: CASSLTPSGRNYEQYF. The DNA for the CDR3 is TGTGCCAGCAGCTTAACTCCTAGCGGGAGGAACTACGAGCAGTACTTC.

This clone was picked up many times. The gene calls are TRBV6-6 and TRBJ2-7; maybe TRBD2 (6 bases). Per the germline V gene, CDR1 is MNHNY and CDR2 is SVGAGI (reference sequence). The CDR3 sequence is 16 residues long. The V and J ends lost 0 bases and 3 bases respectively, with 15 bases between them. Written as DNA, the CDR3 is TGTGCCAGCAGTTACTCTGGGGGGAGTGAAAACTACGAGCAGTACTTC. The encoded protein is CASSYSGGSENYEQYF.

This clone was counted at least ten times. The chain's CDR3 is CASSYTAGSTYNEQFF. The CDR3 bases are TGTGCCAGCAGCTACACAGCGGGATCAACTTACAATGAGCAGTTCTTC. The gene calls are TRBV5-4 and TRBJ2-1, with 7 bases lining up with TRBD2. Trimming removed 3 bases from V and 4 bases from J; junction bases left unmatched: 10. The germline CDR1 and CDR2 sequences are SGHNT and YYREEE (reference sequence). The CDR3 is made up of 16 amino acids.

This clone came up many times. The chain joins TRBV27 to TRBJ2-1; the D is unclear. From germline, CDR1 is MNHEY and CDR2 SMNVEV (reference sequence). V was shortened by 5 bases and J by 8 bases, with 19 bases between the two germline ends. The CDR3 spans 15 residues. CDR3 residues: CASSPQALPTDEQFF. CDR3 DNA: TGTGCCAGCAGTCCCCAGGCCCTTCCTACAGATGAGCAGTTCTTC.

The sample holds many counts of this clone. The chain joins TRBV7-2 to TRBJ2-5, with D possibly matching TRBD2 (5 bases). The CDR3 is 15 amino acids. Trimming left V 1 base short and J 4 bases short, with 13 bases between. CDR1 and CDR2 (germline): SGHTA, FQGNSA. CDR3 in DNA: TGTGCCAGCAGCTTAGAATCCCAGGCGGGAGAGACCCAGTACTTC. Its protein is CASSLESQAGETQYF.

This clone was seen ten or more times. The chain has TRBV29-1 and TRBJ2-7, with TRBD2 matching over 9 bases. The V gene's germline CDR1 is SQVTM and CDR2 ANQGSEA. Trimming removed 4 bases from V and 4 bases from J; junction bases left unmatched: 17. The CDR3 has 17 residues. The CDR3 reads CSVGAQTSGLRGYEQYF. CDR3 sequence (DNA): TGCAGCGTTGGAGCCCAAACTAGCGGGCTTAGAGGGTACGAGCAGTACTTC.

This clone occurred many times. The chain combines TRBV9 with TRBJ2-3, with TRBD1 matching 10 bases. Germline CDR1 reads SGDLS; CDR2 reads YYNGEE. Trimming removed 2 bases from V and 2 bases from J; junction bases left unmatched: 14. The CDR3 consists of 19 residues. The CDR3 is CASSVLPDRGKGHTDTQYF. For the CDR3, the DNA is TGTGCCAGCAGCGTGCTTCCGGACAGGGGGAAGGGGCACACAGATACGCAGTATTTT.